This T cell receptor (delta chain) is from a study of γδ T cells in repeated Plasmodium falciparum infection (dated by TCRdb to the early 2020s). Background for the entire study: Malian children exposed to intense seasonal malaria transmission were enrolled in the natural-infection arm and compared with Australian children matched for age and gender. Four controlled human malaria infections were administered to a few malaria-naive U.S. adults over roughly 580 days by bites from P. falciparum NF54-infected Anopheles stephensi mosquitoes. In the study, the shaping of the human gammadelta T cell repertoire by repeated Plasmodium falciparum infection was examined using natural infection in Mali and controlled human malaria infection. Samples were collected from controlled-infection subjects at baseline, immediately before selected infections, and 21 days after each infection. Malian gammadelta TCR repertoires were analysed cross-sectionally during no-transmission periods and were analysed longitudinally across acute febrile malaria episodes. General study outcomes and caveats: The Malian cohort was drawn from a small rural village made up mostly of one ethnic group, which limits generalizability. Compared with Australian children, Malian children appeared to have Vdelta2-negative gammadelta TCR repertoires that were more clonally expanded, less diverse and less shared. In Vdelta2-negative gammadelta TCR repertoires, which were largely Vdelta1+, repeated controlled infections appeared to drive waves of new clonotype selection. A highly stable polyclonal repertoire over time and infection, with many inter-individual overlapping TCRgamma sequences, was shown by Vgamma9/Vdelta2+ TCR repertoires. Analysis of inter-individual variability in gammadelta T cell responses was limited by the small size of the controlled-infection cohort.

For bulk TCR repertoire analysis, Vgamma9/Vdelta2+ and Vdelta2-negative gammadelta T cell populations were flow-sorted out of peripheral blood mononuclear cells. This clone came up many times. The antigen it recognizes is unknown. No base quality information exists; no much larger clone differs at one position. The sample carries other DNA sequences with the same CDR3. Libraries were made using multiplex PCR. The data were produced on an Illumina MiSeq. Every sorted gammadelta T cell sample had both its TCR gamma (TRG) and TCR delta (TRD) chains sequenced. The authors processed their data as follows. Repertoire analyses included clonotype tree plots, accumulated frequency of the top 20 clonotypes, diversity index (DI) and D75 metrics. TCRdb reprocessed the public reads with the caller CATT; rows with the same DNA were merged afterwards. TCRdb's processing, not the authors' own work, is the source of the V and J calls. For this sample there are 50,000 to 65,000 delta-chain clones; about 1.5% appear just once. The top ten hold approximately 16% of the sample.

The CDR3 numbers 17 residues from cysteine through phenylalanine. Just CDR3 DNA is preserved here, 51 bases in frame from base 1. The V end gives up 4 bases and the J end 0 bases, leaving 14 bases in the junction not matched to a gene. Per the germline V gene (reference sequence), TVYSNPD is the CDR1 and GDNSRS is the CDR2. The TCR comes from a pool of human donors (malaria-infected and uninfected, not separated). The sample was gamma-delta T cells from blood. The chain joins TRDV3 to TRDJ1; 10 bases in the middle match TRDD3. The nucleotide sequence reads as follows: TGTGCCTGTAACCACTGGGGGATCCCTTTGTACACCGATAAACTCATCTTT. The translation is CACNHWGIPLYTDKLIF. The full variable domain, completed from the reference TRDV3 and TRDJ1 proteins outside the CDR3, reads CDKVTQSSPDQTVASGSEVVLLCTYDTVYSNPDLFWYRIRPDYSFQFVFYGDNSRSEGADFTQGRFSVKHILTQKAFHLVISPVRTEDSATYYCACNHWGIPLYTDKLIFGKGTRVTVEP.